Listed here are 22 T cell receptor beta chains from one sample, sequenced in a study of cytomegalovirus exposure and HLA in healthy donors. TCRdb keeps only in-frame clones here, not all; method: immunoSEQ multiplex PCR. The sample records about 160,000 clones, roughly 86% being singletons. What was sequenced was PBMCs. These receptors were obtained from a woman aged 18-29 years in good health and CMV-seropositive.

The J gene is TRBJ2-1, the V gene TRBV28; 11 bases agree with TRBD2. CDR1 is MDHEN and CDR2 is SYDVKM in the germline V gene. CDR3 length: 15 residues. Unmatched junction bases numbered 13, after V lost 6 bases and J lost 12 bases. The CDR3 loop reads CASSPSGRTVQWQFF. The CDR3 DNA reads TGTGCCAGCAGCCCTAGCGGGAGGACCGTACAATGGCAGTTCTTC.

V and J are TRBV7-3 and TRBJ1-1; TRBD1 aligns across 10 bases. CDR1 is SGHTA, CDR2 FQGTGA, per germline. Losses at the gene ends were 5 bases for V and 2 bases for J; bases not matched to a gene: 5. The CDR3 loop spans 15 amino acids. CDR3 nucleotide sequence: TGTGCCAGCAGCGCAGACAGGGGGCGAAACACTGAAGCTTTCTTT. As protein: CASSADRGRNTEAFF.

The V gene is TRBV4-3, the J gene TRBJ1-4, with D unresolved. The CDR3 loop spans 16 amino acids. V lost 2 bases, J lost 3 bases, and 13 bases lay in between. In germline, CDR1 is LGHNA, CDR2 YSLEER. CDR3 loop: CASSQPPRGSNEKLFF. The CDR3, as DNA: TGCGCCAGCAGCCAACCCCCAAGAGGATCTAATGAAAAACTGTTTTTT.

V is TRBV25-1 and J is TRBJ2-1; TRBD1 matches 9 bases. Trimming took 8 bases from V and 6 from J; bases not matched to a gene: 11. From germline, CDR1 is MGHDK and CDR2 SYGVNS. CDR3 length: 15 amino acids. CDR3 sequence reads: CASDLGGQGLNEQFF. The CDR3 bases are TGTGCCAGCGACCTCGGGGGACAGGGTCTCAATGAGCAGTTCTTC.

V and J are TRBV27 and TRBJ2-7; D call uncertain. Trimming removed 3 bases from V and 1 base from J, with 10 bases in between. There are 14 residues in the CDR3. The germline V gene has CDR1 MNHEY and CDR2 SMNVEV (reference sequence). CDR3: CASSFGGRSYEQYF. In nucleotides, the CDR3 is TGTGCCAGCAGTTTCGGTGGTCGATCCTACGAGCAGTACTTC.

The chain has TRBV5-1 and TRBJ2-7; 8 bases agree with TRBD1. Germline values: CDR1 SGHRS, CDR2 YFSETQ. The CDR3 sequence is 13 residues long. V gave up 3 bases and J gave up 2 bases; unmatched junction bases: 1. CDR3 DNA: TGCGCCAGCAGCTGGGACAGGACCTACGAGCAGTACTTC. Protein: CASSWDRTYEQYF.

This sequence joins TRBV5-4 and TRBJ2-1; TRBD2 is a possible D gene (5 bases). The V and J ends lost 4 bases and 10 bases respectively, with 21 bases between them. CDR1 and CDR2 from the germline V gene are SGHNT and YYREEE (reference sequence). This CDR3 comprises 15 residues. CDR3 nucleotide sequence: TGTGCCAGCAGCACCGGTTTGGGGAGCGGTCGAGAGCAGTTCTTC. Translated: CASSTGLGSGREQFF.

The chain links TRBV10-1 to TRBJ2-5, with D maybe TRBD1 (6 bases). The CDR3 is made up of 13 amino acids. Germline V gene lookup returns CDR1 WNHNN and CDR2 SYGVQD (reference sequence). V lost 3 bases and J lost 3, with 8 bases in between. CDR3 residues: CASSDQGKETQYF. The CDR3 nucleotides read TGCGCCAGCAGTGATCAGGGGAAAGAGACCCAGTACTTC.

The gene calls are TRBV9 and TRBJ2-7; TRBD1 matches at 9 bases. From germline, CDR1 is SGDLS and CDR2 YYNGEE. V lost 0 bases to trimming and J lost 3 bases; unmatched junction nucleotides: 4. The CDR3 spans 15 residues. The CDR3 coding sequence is TGTGCCAGCAGCGTAGGGGGACAGGGTATCTACGAGCAGTACTTC. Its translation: CASSVGGQGIYEQYF.

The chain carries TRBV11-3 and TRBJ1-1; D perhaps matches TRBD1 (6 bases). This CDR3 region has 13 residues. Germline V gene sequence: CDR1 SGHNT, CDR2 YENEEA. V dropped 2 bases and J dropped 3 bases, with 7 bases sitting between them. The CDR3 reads CASSLNRDTEAFF. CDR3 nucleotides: TGTGCCAGCAGCTTAAACAGGGACACTGAAGCTTTCTTT.

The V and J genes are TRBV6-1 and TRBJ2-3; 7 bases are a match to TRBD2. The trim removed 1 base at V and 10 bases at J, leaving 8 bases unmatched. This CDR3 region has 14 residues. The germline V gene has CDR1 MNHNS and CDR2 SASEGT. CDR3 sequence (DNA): TGTGCCAGCAGTGAAGTATTTGTGCGGGAGTCGCAGTATTTT. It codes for CASSEVFVRESQYF.

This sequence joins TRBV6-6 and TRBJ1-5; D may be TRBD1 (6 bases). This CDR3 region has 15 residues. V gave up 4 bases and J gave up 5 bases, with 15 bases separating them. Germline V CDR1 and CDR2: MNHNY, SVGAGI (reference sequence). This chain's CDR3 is CASSSGRGYDQPQHF. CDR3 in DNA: TGTGCCAGCAGTTCTGGCAGGGGATATGATCAGCCCCAGCATTTT.

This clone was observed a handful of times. The CDR3 protein is CASRGTLGGQPQHF. DNA for the CDR3: TGTGCCAGTCGCGGGACGTTGGGGGGTCAGCCCCAGCATTTT. The rearrangement links TRBV19 to TRBJ1-5; D is possibly TRBD1 (5 bases). The CDR3 loop spans 14 amino acids. From germline, CDR1 is LNHDA and CDR2 SQIVND (reference sequence). Trimming took off 8 bases at V and 6 bases at J, with 17 bases between the two ends.

The CDR3, as DNA: TGTGCCAGCCGTATGGGGGGTTACGAGCAGTACTTC. Its protein is CASRMGGYEQYF. The genes are TRBV6-5 and TRBJ2-7, with a weak D call TRBD2 (6 bases). The CDR3 spans 12 residues. With 8 bases removed from V and 4 bases from J, the gap between germline ends came to 12 bases. Looked up from germline, CDR1 is MNHEY and CDR2 is SVGAGI.

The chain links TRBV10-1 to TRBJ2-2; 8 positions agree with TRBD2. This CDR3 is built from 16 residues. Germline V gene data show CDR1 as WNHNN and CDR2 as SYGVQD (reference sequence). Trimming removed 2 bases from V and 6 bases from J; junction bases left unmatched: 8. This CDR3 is CASSERVAGTAGELFF. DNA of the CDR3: TGCGCCAGCAGTGAGAGGGTAGCGGGAACCGCCGGGGAGCTGTTTTTT.

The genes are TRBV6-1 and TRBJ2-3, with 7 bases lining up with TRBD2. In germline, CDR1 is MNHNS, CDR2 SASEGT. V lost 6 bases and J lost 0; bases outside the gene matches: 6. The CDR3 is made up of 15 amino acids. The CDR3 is CASRDLAGSTDTQYF. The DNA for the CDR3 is TGTGCCAGCAGGGATTTAGCGGGTAGCACAGATACGCAGTATTTT.

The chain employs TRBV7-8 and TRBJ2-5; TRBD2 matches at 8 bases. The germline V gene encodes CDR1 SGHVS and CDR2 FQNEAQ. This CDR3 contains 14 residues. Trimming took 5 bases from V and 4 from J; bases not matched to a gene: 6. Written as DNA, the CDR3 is TGTGCCAGCAGCCGTCAAGCGGGAGCAGAGACCCAGTACTTC. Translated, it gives CASSRQAGAETQYF.

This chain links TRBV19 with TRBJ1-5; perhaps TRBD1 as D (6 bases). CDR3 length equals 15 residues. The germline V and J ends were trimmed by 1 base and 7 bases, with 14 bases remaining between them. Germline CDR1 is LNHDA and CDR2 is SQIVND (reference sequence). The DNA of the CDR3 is TGTGCCAGTAGTATAGTTGAACAGGGATACCAGCCCCAGCATTTT. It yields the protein CASSIVEQGYQPQHF.

The CDR3 sequence: CASRQDGSQPQHF. The CDR3 coding sequence is TGTGCCAGTAGACAGGACGGTAGTCAGCCCCAGCATTTT. The chain uses TRBV19 and TRBJ1-5; D is perhaps TRBD1 (5 bases). Germline lookup yields CDR1 LNHDA and CDR2 SQIVND (reference sequence). The CDR3 is 13 amino acids. The germline V and J ends were trimmed by 6 bases and 6 bases, with 12 bases remaining between them.

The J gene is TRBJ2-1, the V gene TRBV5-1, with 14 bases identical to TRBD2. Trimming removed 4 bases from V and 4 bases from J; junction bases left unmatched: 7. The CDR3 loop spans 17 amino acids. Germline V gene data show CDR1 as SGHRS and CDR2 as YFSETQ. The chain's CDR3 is CASSQGLAGVGYNEQFF. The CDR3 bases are TGCGCCAGCAGCCAGGGACTAGCGGGAGTGGGATACAATGAGCAGTTCTTC.

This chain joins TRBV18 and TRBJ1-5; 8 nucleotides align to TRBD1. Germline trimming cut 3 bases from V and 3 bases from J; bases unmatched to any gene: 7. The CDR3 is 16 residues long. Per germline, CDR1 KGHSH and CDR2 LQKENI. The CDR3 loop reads CASSPDRGSINQPQHF. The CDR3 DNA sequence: TGTGCCAGCTCACCCGACAGGGGAAGTATCAATCAGCCCCAGCATTTT.

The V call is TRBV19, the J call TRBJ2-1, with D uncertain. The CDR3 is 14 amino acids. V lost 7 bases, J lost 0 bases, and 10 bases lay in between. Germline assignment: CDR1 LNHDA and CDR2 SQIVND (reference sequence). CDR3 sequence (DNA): TGTGCCAGTAATGTCAGAAGCTCCTACAATGAGCAGTTCTTC. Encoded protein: CASNVRSSYNEQFF.